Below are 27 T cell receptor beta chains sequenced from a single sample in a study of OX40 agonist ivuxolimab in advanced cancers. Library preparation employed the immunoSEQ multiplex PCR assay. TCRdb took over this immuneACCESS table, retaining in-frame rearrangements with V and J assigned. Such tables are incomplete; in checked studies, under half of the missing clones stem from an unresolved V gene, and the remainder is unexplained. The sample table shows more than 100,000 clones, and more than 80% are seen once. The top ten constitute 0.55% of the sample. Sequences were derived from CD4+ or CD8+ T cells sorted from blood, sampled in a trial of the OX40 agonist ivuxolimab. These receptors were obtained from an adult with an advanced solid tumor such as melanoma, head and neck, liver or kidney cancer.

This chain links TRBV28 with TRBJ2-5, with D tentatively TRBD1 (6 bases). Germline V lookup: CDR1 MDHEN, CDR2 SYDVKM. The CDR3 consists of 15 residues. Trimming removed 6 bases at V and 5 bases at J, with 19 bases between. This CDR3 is CASSSAQGNGETQYF. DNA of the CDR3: TGTGCCAGCAGCTCTGCACAGGGTAACGGGGAGACCCAGTACTTC.

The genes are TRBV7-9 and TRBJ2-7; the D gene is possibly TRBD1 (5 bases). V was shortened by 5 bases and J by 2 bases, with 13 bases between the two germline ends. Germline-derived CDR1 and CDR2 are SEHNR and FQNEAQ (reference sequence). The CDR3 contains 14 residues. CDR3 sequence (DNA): TGTGCCAGCAGCCCGACAGTAGCTCCCTACGAGCAGTACTTC. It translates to CASSPTVAPYEQYF.

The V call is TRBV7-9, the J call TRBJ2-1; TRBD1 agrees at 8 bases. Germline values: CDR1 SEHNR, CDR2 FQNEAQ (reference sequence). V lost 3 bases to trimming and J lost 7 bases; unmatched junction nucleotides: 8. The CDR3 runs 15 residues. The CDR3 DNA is TGTGCCAGCAGCTTGGCTAGGACAGGGAGGAATGAGCAGTTCTTC. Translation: CASSLARTGRNEQFF.

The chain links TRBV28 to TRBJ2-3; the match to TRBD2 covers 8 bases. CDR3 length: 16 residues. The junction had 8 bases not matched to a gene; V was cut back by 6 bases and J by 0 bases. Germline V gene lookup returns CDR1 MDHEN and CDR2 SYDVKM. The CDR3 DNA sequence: TGTGCCAGCAGCCGTCCTAGCGGGCGTAGCACAGATACGCAGTATTTT. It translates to CASSRPSGRSTDTQYF.

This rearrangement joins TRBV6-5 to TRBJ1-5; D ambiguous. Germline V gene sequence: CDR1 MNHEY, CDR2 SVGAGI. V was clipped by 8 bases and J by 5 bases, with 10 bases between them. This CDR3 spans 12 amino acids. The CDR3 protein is CASSEKDQPQHF. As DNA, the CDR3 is TGTGCCAGCTCGGAGAAGGATCAGCCCCAGCATTTT.

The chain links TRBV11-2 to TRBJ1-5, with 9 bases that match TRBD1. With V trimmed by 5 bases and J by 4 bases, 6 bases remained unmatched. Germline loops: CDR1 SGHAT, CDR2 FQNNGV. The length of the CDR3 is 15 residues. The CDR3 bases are TGTGCCAGCAGCCCGGGACAGGGAGTAAATCAGCCCCAGCATTTT. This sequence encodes CASSPGQGVNQPQHF.

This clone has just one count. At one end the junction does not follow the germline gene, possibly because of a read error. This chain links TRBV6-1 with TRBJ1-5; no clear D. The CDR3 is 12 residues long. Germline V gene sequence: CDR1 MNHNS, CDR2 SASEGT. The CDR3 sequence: CASREGPQPQHF. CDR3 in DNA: TGTGCCAGCAGGGAAGGTCCCCAGCCCCAGCATTTT.

The CDR3 protein is CASSSTGGETYEQYF. CDR3 in DNA: TGTGCCAGCAGTTCTACAGGGGGGGAAACCTACGAGCAGTACTTC. This chain uses TRBV28 with TRBJ2-7; D is possibly TRBD1 (8 bases). Germline V gene lookup returns CDR1 MDHEN and CDR2 SYDVKM. CDR3 size: 15 residues. Trimming stripped 4 bases from V and 2 bases from J, with 15 bases between.

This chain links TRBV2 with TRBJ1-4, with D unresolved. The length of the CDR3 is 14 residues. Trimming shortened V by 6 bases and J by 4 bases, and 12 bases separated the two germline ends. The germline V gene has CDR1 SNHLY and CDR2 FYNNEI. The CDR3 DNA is TGTGCCAGCAGCGCCGGCTTGAGTAATGAAAAACTGTTTTTT. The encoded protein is CASSAGLSNEKLFF.

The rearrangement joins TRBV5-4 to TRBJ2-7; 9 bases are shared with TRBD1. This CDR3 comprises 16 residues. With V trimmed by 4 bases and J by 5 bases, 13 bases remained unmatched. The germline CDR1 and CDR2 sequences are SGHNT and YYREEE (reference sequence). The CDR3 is CASSEGGTGLGDEQYF. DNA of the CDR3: TGTGCCAGCAGCGAGGGGGGGACAGGGCTCGGGGACGAGCAGTACTTC.

CDR3 nucleotides: TGTGCCAGCAGCCGACTCAGACAACTGGATGGCTACACCTTC. Its protein product is CASSRLRQLDGYTF. This sequence joins TRBV6-5 and TRBJ1-2; no reliable D call. There are 14 residues in the CDR3. V was cut by 6 bases and J by 6 bases, with 17 bases left in between. Germline assignment: CDR1 MNHEY and CDR2 SVGAGI.

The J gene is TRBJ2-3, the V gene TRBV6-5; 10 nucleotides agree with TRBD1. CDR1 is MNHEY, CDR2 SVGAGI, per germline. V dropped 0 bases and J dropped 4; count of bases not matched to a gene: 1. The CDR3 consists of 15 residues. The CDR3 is CASSYSGQGADTQYF. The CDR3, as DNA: TGTGCCAGCAGTTACTCCGGACAGGGGGCAGATACGCAGTATTTT.

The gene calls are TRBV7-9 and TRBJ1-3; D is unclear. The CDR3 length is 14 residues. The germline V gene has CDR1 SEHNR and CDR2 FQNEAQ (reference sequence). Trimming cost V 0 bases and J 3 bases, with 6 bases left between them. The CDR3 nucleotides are TGTGCCAGCAGCTTAGCAGGGTTTGGAAACACCATATATTTT. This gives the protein CASSLAGFGNTIYF.

The CDR3 sequence: CASSVGSRRETQYF. DNA for the CDR3: TGTGCCAGCAGCGTAGGGAGCAGGCGGGAGACCCAGTACTTC. The V call is TRBV7-2, the J call TRBJ2-5, with D perhaps TRBD2 (5 bases). The germline V gene encodes CDR1 SGHTA and CDR2 FQGNSA. This CDR3 has 14 amino acids. The V end was cut by 5 bases, the J end by 5 bases, with 15 bases between.

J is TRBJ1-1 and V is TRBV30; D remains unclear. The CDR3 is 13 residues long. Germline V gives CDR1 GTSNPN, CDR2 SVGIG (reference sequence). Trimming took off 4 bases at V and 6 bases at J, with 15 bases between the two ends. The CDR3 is CAWNSLVGAEAFF. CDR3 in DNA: TGTGCCTGGAATTCCTTAGTCGGGGCTGAAGCTTTCTTT.

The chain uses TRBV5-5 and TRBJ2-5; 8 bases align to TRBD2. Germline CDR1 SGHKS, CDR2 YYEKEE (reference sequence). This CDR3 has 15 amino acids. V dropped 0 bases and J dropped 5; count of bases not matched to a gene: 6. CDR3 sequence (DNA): TGTGCCAGCAGCTTGGTGGGACTAGTAACGGAGACCCAGTACTTC. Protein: CASSLVGLVTETQYF.

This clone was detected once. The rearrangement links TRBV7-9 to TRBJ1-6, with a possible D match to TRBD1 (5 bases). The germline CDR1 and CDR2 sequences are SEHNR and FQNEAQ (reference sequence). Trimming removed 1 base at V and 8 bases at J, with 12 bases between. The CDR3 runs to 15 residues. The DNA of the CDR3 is TGTGCCAGCAGCTTAGTTCCGCCGGGGGATTCACCCCTCCACTTT. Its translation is CASSLVPPGDSPLHF.

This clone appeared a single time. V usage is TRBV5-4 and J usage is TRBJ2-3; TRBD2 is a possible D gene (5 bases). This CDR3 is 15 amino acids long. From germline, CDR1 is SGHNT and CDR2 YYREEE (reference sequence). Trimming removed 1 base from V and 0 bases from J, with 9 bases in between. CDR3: CASSLTSISTDTQYF. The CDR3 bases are TGTGCCAGCAGCTTGACTAGTATTAGCACAGATACGCAGTATTTT.

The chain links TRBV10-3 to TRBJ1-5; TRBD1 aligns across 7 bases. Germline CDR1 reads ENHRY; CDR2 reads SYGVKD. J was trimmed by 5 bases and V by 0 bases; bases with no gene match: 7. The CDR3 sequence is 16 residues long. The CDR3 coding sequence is TGTGCCATCAGTGAGTCGGGAGGGGGCGCATATCAGCCCCAGCATTTT. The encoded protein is CAISESGGGAYQPQHF.

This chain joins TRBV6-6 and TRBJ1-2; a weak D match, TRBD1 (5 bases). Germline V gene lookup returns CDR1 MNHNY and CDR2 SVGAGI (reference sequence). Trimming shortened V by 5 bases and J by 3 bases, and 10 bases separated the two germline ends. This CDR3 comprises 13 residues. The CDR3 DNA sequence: TGTGCCAGCAGTCCCCAGGGACACTATGGCTACACCTTC. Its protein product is CASSPQGHYGYTF.

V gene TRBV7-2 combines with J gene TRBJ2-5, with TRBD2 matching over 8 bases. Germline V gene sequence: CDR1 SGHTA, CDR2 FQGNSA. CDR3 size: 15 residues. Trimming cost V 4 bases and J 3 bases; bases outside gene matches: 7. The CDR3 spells CASSSWGAGEETQYF. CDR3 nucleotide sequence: TGTGCCAGCAGCTCCTGGGGAGCGGGGGAAGAGACCCAGTACTTC.

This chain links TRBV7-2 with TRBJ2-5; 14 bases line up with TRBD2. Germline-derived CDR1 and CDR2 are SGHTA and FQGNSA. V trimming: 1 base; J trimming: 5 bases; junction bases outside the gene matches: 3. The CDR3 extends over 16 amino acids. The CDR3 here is CASSLGLAGGQETQYF. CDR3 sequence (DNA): TGTGCCAGCAGCTTAGGACTAGCGGGGGGGCAGGAGACCCAGTACTTC.

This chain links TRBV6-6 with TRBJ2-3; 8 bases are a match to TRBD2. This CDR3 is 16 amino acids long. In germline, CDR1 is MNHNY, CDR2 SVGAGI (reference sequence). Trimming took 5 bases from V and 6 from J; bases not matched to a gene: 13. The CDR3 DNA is TGTGCCAGCAGTCGTCTTTCCGGGGGGGCATTCGATACGCAGTATTTT. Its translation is CASSRLSGGAFDTQYF.

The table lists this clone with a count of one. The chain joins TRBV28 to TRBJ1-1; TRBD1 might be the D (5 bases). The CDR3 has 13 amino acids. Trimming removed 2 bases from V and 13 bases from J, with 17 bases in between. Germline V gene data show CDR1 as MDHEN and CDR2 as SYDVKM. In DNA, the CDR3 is TGTGCCAGCAGTTTAAAGTTCGGCGGGGGGGTTTTCTTT. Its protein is CASSLKFGGGVFF.

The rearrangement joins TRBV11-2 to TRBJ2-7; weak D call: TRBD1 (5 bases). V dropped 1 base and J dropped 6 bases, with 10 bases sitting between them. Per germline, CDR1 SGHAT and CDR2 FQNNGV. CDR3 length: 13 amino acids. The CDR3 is CASSLAIRVEQYF. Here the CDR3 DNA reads TGTGCCAGCAGCTTAGCGATCAGGGTCGAGCAGTACTTC.

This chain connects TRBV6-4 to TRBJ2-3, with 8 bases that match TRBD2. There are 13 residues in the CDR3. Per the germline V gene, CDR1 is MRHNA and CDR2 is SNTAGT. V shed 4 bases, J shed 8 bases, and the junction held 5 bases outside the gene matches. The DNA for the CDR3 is TGTGCCAGCAGTGGGACTAGCATGGGTACGCAGTATTTT. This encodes CASSGTSMGTQYF.

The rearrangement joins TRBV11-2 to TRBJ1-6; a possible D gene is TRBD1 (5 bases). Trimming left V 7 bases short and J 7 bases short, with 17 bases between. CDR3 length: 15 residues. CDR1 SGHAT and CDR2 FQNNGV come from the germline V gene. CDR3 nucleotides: TGTGCCAGCACCCTCTCGACAGCCTCAAATTCACCCCTCCACTTT. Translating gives CASTLSTASNSPLHF.